This entry lists 20 T cell receptor beta chains sequenced from one sample in a study of blood T cells in healthy people across ages. With a J-beta primer mix and a sample-barcoded 5' primer, a second PCR ran about 7 to 12 cycles. TCRdb recomputed calls from the 5' RACE reads with MiXCR, one row per CDR3 protein. The profile shows about 1,500,000 distinct CDR3 sequences, under 30% of them singletons. The sample consisted of blood. The receptors were gathered from a woman in her 30s in good health.

There are many counts of this clonotype. The chain joins TRBV12-3 or TRBV12-4 to TRBJ2-1; 10 bases are a match to TRBD2. V shed 7 bases, J shed 6 bases, and the junction held 12 bases outside the gene matches. This CDR3 is built from 16 residues. CDR3 in DNA: TGTGCCAGCATCCCACAGCGGGGGGGATGGATCAATGAGCAGTTCTTC. Translating gives CASIPQRGGWINEQFF.

As regards this clonotype: One junction end does not reproduce the germline sequence, and a read error may be involved. The rearrangement uses TRBV20-1 and TRBJ2-3, with D unresolved. The CDR3 runs 13 residues. Germline CDR1 DFQATT, CDR2 SNEGSKA (reference sequence). The CDR3 reads CGARATFQDTQYF. As DNA, the CDR3 is TGCGGTGCTAGAGCTACATTCCAAGATACGCAGTATTTT.

A few counts support this clonotype. The chain uses TRBV2 and TRBJ1-5; TRBD1 is a possible D gene (5 bases). V gave up 3 bases and J gave up 6 bases, with 9 bases separating them. The germline gives CDR1 SNHLY, CDR2 FYNNEI. This CDR3 region has 13 residues. The CDR3 nucleotides are TGTGCCAGCAGTGACAGGGAGGGTCAGCCCCAGCATTTT. Translated, it gives CASSDREGQPQHF.

This clonotype was detected only a few times. At one end, the junction sequence differs from germline, possibly due to a read error. This chain's CDR3 is CASSWSDGPGAF. CDR3 DNA: TGTGCCAGCAGCTGGTCGGATGGCCCCGGGGCCTTC. This chain joins TRBV7-2 and TRBJ2-1; D possibly uses TRBD1 or TRBD2 (5 bases each). The CDR3 covers 12 residues. In germline, CDR1 is SGHTA, CDR2 FQGNSA.

This clonotype was seen many times. CDR3 bases: TGTGCCAGCAGTACCGGGACAGGCGTTGAAAAACTGTTTTTT. The encoded protein is CASSTGTGVEKLFF. The chain couples TRBV6-5 to TRBJ1-4; 8 nucleotides match TRBD1. V lost 5 bases and J lost 7; bases outside the gene matches: 6. Germline CDR1 MNHEY, CDR2 SVGAGI. The CDR3 runs to 14 residues.

This clonotype appeared many times. V and J are TRBV4-1 and TRBJ2-1, with TRBD1 matching 8 bases. The CDR3 length is 15 residues. Germline V CDR1 and CDR2: MGHRA, YSYEKL. Trimming at V came to 3 bases and at J to 6 bases, leaving 7 bases not matched to a gene. The CDR3 nucleotides read TGCGCCAGCAGCCAGTTGACAGGGGCAGTCAATGAGCAGTTCTTC. This encodes CASSQLTGAVNEQFF.

The J gene is TRBJ2-1, the V gene TRBV6-2 or TRBV6-3; possible D gene TRBD2, 5 bases. Germline lookup yields CDR1 MNHEY and CDR2 SVGEGT. The CDR3 runs to 11 residues. V was shortened by 8 bases and J by 7 bases, with 9 bases between the two germline ends. CDR3 sequence (DNA): TGTGCCAGCGGTGAGGGAAATGAGCAGTTCTTC. Translating gives CASGEGNEQFF.

The chain links TRBV7-9 to TRBJ2-3; D may be TRBD2 (5 bases). Trimming stripped 10 bases from V and 2 bases from J, with 10 bases between. Germline V lookup: CDR1 SEHNR, CDR2 FQNEAQ (reference sequence). The CDR3 spans 12 residues. CDR3 DNA: TGTGCCACCGCGAGGGACACAGATACGCAGTATTTT. Amino acids: CATARDTDTQYF.

The rearrangement joins TRBV15 to TRBJ1-2; TRBD1 agrees at 8 bases. The CDR3 covers 15 residues. V shed 2 bases and J 8 bases; nucleotides not matched to a gene: 10. The germline V gene has CDR1 LNHNV and CDR2 YYDKDF (reference sequence). CDR3 DNA sequence: TGTGCCACCAGCAGAAAGTCAGGGGGCTCAGGGGGCTACACCTTC. This gives the protein CATSRKSGGSGGYTF.

The V gene is TRBV5-1, the J gene TRBJ2-3; 10 positions match TRBD1. V trimming: 0 bases; J trimming: 4 bases; junction bases outside the gene matches: 5. The CDR3 is 16 residues long. The germline gives CDR1 SGHRS, CDR2 YFSETQ. The DNA of the CDR3 is TGCGCCAGCAGCTTGGAAGGGGACAGGGGAGCAGATACGCAGTATTTT. This gives the protein CASSLEGDRGADTQYF.

This clonotype has a count of ten or more. The CDR3 nucleotides read TGTGCCAGCAGCTTATCTAGCGGGGGCTACGAGCAGTACTTC. It encodes CASSLSSGGYEQYF. The rearrangement joins TRBV12-3 or TRBV12-4 to TRBJ2-7, with 10 bases matching TRBD2. CDR3 length: 14 residues. Trimming cost V 6 bases and J 3 bases; bases outside gene matches: 5.

This clonotype has only a few counts. The rearrangement joins TRBV9 to TRBJ2-3; D is unresolved. The CDR3 spans 13 residues. The V end was cut by 0 bases, the J end by 7 bases, with 9 bases between. Germline assignment: CDR1 SGDLS and CDR2 YYNGEE. The CDR3 DNA follows: TGTGCCAGCAGCGTAGGAAGTCGAAATACGCAGTATTTT. This sequence encodes CASSVGSRNTQYF.

There are a few counts of this clonotype. One end of the junction fails to match germline, which may point to a read error. The chain combines TRBV7-9 with TRBJ2-1; 7 positions agree with TRBD2. The CDR3 has 16 amino acids. Germline V gene data show CDR1 as SEHNR and CDR2 as FQNEAQ (reference sequence). The CDR3 DNA reads as TGTGCCAGCAGCCCTACCCACTCCGGGAGGAAGAATGAGAAGTTCTTC. Protein product: CASSPTHSGRKNEKFF. The whole variable domain, filled in from reference TRBV7-9 and TRBJ2-1, reads DTGVSQNPRHKITKRGQNVTFRCDPISEHNRLYWYRQTLGQGPEFLTYFQNEAQLEKSRLLSDRFSAERPKGSFSTLEIQRTEQGDSAMYLCASSPTHSGRKNEKFFGPGTRLTVL.

The chain uses TRBV29-1 and TRBJ2-3; 7 bases align to TRBD1. This CDR3 contains 15 residues. Germline V CDR1 and CDR2: SQVTM, ANQGSEA. Trimming removed 4 bases from V and 3 bases from J; junction bases left unmatched: 10. CDR3 protein: CSVALVRGSTDTQYF. For the CDR3, the DNA is TGCAGCGTTGCGTTAGTCAGGGGGAGTACAGATACGCAGTATTTT.

J is TRBJ2-3 and V is TRBV3-1; 9 bases map to TRBD2. Losses at the gene ends were 6 bases for V and 3 bases for J; bases not matched to a gene: 10. CDR3 size: 16 residues. CDR1 and CDR2 from the germline V gene are LGHDT and YNNKEL (reference sequence). CDR3 loop: CASSFLAGMRTDTQYF. The CDR3, as DNA: TGTGCCAGCAGTTTCCTAGCGGGGATGAGGACAGATACGCAGTATTTT.

Of note for this clonotype: A single base separates this from a much larger clone, so it may be a read error. Here the CDR3 reads CASSRAQGEYNEQFF. In nucleotides, the CDR3 is TGTGCCAGCAGCCGAGCGCAGGGGGAGTACAATGAGCAGTTCTTC. V gene TRBV7-2 combines with J gene TRBJ2-1; 7 nucleotides agree with TRBD1. Looked up from germline, CDR1 is SGHTA and CDR2 is FQGNSA. The CDR3 length is 15 residues. Unmatched junction bases numbered 8, after V lost 5 bases and J lost 4 bases.

This clonotype appeared a single time. The chain links TRBV9 to TRBJ2-2, with D maybe TRBD2 (6 bases). Germline lookup yields CDR1 SGDLS and CDR2 YYNGEE. The CDR3 covers 15 residues. V was trimmed by 3 bases and J by 4 bases, leaving 13 bases between them. The CDR3 protein is CASSGSFGGTGELFF. The DNA for the CDR3 is TGTGCCAGCAGCGGATCGTTCGGGGGCACCGGGGAGCTGTTTTTT.

The sample holds one count of this clonotype. A much bigger clone sits one base away, suggesting this may be a read error. V usage is TRBV10-1 and J usage is TRBJ2-6; 7 positions match TRBD2. The last part of the DNA fits TRBJ2-5 better; the J call may be wrong. The germline V gene has CDR1 WNHNN and CDR2 SYGVQD (reference sequence). There are 15 residues in the CDR3. The CDR3 protein is CASSESGTTHSTQYF. The DNA for the CDR3 is TGCGCCAGCAGTGAGTCCGGGACTACGCACAGCACCCAGTACTTC.

In DNA, the CDR3 is TGTGCCACCAGTGATTTGGGGCGGGGGCCCCAAGAGACCCAGTACTTC. This gives the protein CATSDLGRGPQETQYF. The chain recombines TRBV24-1 with TRBJ2-5; possibly TRBD2 for D (7 bases). This CDR3 comprises 16 residues. Deletions cut 0 bases from V and 1 base from J, with 11 bases between. Germline V gives CDR1 KGHDR, CDR2 SFDVKD.

This clonotype has more than one count but fewer than ten. This chain connects TRBV9 to TRBJ2-2; D gene ambiguous. Trimming cost V 4 bases and J 6 bases, with 16 bases left between them. This CDR3 is built from 15 residues. Germline V CDR1 and CDR2: SGDLS, YYNGEE. The CDR3 here is CASSPILSESGELFF. The CDR3 DNA reads as TGTGCCAGCAGCCCGATCCTCTCCGAATCCGGGGAGCTGTTTTTT.